This T cell receptor (beta chain) was profiled in a study of neurological immune-mediated disorders. The germline gives CDR1 SGHRS, CDR2 YFSETQ. This CDR3 contains 13 residues. The ends were cut back, 0 bases at V and 2 bases at J, with 0 bases in the middle. The cDNA was generated through 5'RACE incorporating 10-nucleotide random UMIs. In TCRdb, the 5' RACE reads were re-called with MiXCR into one record per CDR3 protein. The sample includes more than 40,000 distinct CDR3 sequences, under 2% of them seen just once. There are many counts of this clonotype. V and J are TRBV5-1 and TRBJ2-6; D not certain. This receptor was taken from a woman in her thirties or forties with multiple sclerosis. Material: PBMCs. The CDR3 nucleotides are TGCGCCAGCAGCTTGGCTGGGGCCAACGTCCTGACTTTC. This gives the protein CASSLAGANVLTF.